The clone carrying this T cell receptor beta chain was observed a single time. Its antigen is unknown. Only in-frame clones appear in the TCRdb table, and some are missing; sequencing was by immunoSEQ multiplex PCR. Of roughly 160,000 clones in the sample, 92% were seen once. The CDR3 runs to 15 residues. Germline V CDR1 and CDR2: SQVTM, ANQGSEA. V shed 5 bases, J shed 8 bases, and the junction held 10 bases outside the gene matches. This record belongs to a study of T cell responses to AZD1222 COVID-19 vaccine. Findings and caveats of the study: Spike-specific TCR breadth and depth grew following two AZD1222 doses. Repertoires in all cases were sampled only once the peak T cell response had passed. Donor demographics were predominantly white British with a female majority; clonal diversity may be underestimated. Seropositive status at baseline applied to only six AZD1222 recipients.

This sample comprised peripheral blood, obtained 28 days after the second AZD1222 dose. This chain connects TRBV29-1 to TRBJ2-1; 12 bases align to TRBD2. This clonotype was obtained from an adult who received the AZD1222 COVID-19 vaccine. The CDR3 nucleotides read TGCAGCGTTAGCCCCCGACTAGCGGGAGAGCATGAGCAGTTCTTC. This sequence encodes CSVSPRLAGEHEQFF.